This T cell receptor (beta chain) was retrieved from a study of shared clonotypes between healthy human individuals. Study-wide points: Blood alone was sampled, and tissue repertoires likely differ.

Worth noting for this clone: Antigen: not known.

The repertoire was sequenced with immunoSEQ multiplex PCR; TCRdb's copy has only in-frame clones and lacks some. The table has about a million clones, about 75% seen once. Germline trimming cut 8 bases from V and 4 bases from J; bases unmatched to any gene: 5. Germline CDR1 MNHEY, CDR2 SVGAGI. The CDR3 runs to 14 residues. Investigators divided CD4+ cells into CD45RA+ naive and CD45RA-negative memory subsets. The sequenced sample was memory CD4+ T cells sorted from blood. Subset given: CD45RA-negative fraction. V usage is TRBV6-5 and J usage is TRBJ1-4; 9 nucleotides match TRBD1. This sequence was found in a man younger than 35 in good health. In nucleotides, the CDR3 is TGTGCCAGCGGTCAGACAGGGGGTAATGAAAAACTGTTTTTT. Translated: CASGQTGGNEKLFF.